This T cell receptor beta chain was profiled in a study of blood T cell repertoires in COVID-19. CDR3 length: 14 amino acids. V was clipped by 2 bases and J by 4 bases, with 12 bases between them. Germline-derived CDR1 and CDR2 are SGHRS and YFSETQ. Clones were read by immunoSEQ multiplex PCR, and TCRdb kept only the in-frame ones, dropping some. The data show 150,000 to 170,000 clones, with 65% to 90% seen just once and 9% to 13% held by the top ten. It was during active infection that Seattle patients were enrolled and then longitudinally followed. Sample: peripheral blood. This rearrangement joins TRBV5-1 to TRBJ1-1, with D possibly matching TRBD1 (6 bases). The receptor's source is a woman in her sixties with COVID-19, enrolled during active disease. CDR3 in DNA: TGCGCCAGCAGCTTACACCGGGACACCACTGAAGCTTTCTTT. Protein: CASSLHRDTTEAFF.